This T cell receptor beta chain originates from a study of preoperative IRX-2 immunotherapy in early breast cancer. Data came from immunoSEQ multiplex PCR; TCRdb stores just in-frame clones and leaves some out. The repertoire includes several thousand clones, more than 65% of them detected once, and around 7.7% sits in the top ten. A few counts support this clone. The V gene's germline CDR1 is SGHDN and CDR2 FVKESK. V lost 1 base to trimming and J lost 3 bases, with 10 bases between them. The CDR3 is made up of 14 amino acids. Sample treatment: preoperative locoregional IRX-2 cytokine immunotherapy. Patients received preoperative, locoregional IRX-2 cytokine immunotherapy in a phase Ib study.

The input for sequencing was tumor tissue, taken after IRX-2 immunotherapy. This clonotype was sampled from a human donor with breast cancer. The chain uses TRBV14 and TRBJ2-7, with unresolved D. The CDR3 sequence: CASSQVAPYYEQYF. The DNA for the CDR3 is TGTGCCAGCAGCCAAGTGGCCCCCTACTACGAGCAGTACTTC. Combining the CDR3 with reference TRBV14 and TRBJ2-7 gives the whole variable domain EAGVTQFPSHSVIEKGQTVTLRCDPISGHDNLYWYRRVMGKEIKFLLHFVKESKQDESGMPNNRFLAERTGGTYSTLKVQPAELEDSGVYFCASSQVAPYYEQYFGPGTRLTVT.